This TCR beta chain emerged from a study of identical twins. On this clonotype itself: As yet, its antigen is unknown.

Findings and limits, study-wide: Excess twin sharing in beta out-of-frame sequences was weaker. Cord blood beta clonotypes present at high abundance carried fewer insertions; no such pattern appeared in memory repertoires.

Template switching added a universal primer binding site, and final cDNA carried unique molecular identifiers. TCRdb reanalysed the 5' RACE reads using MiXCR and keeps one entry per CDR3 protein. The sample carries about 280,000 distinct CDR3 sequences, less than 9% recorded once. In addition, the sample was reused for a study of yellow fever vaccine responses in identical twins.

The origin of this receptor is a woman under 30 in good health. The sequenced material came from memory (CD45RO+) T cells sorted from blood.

In DNA form, the CDR3 reads TGTGCCAGCAGCCCGGGGACAGCCCTTTTCTCTGGGGCCAACGTCCTGACTTTC. As protein: CASSPGTALFSGANVLTF. This chain links TRBV11-2 with TRBJ2-6; 7 bases line up with TRBD1. The CDR3 spans 18 residues. CDR1 and CDR2 (germline): SGHAT, FQNNGV. V was pared by 5 bases and J by 0 bases, with 10 bases of the junction left unmatched.